Detailed here is one T cell receptor beta chain. Its antigen is currently unknown. Time point noted: persistent/refractory GD, antithyroid drugs over 5 years with positive TRAb. Following extraction of RNA from PBMCs, that RNA was used to make the TCR library. Collection of peripheral blood (nine milliliters) was done using EDTA tubes. The sample comes from a study of regulatory T cells in long-lasting Graves disease. Study outcomes and limitations: More public clonotypes were shared by persistent patients (2,741) than by new patients (approximately 1,000).

Arm-PCR of CDR3 regions and iRepertoire HTBI primers were used to build TCR beta libraries. Using its own MiXCR run on the multiplex PCR reads, TCRdb lists one record per CDR3 protein. The sample has about 430,000 distinct CDR3 sequences; over 20% are singletons. The CDR3 contains 14 residues. V dropped 0 bases and J dropped 2 bases, with 11 bases sitting between them. CDR1 and CDR2 from the germline V gene are GTSNPN and SVGIG (reference sequence). The source was peripheral blood mononuclear cells (PBMCs), collected when the disease was refractory, from a patient treated with antithyroid drugs. The receptor was isolated from a female donor with Graves disease. The genes are TRBV30 and TRBJ2-7, with D perhaps TRBD1 (6 bases). For the CDR3, the DNA is TGTGCCTGGAGTGTACAAGAGGGGGCCTACGAGCAGTACTTC. The encoded protein is CAWSVQEGAYEQYF. The complete variable domain, with remaining parts taken from reference TRBV30 and TRBJ2-7, reads SQTIHQWPATLVQPVGSPLSLECTVEGTSNPNLYWYRQAAGRGLQLLFYSVGIGQISSEVPQNLSASRPQDRQFILSSKKLLLSDSGFYLCAWSVQEGAYEQYFGPGTRLTVT.